This T cell receptor (beta chain) appears in the sequencing data of a study of T cell changes during pregnancy in multiple sclerosis. CDR1 and CDR2 from the germline V gene are MNHEY and SVGAGI. The CDR3 is 13 residues long. Trimming took off 4 bases at V and 7 bases at J, with 10 bases between the two ends. Profiled with immunoSEQ multiplex PCR; TCRdb holds only in-frame clones, not every one. The sample includes over 50,000 clones, 89% of them seen just once. This chain links TRBV6-5 with TRBJ1-4; D not resolved. This clonotype was sampled from a female donor with multiple sclerosis, enrolled in a pregnancy study. The source material was peripheral blood, sampled after pregnancy. The CDR3 DNA reads TGTGCCAGCAGTTCGGGGAGGATTGAAAAACTGTTTTTT. It encodes CASSSGRIEKLFF.